The 7 T cell receptor beta chains in this list originate from one sample, sequenced in a study of blood T cells in healthy people across ages. Primers used in a second PCR of about 6 to 11 cycles were a sample-barcoded 5' primer and a J-beta primer mix. TCRdb re-called the 5' RACE reads through MiXCR, storing one row per CDR3 protein. The sample records roughly 800,000 distinct CDR3 sequences, 40% to 65% being singletons. Sequenced: blood. These receptors originate from a man older than 75 in good health.

This clonotype was observed a few times. V usage is TRBV10-3 and J usage is TRBJ1-2; D not certain. Per the germline V gene, CDR1 is ENHRY and CDR2 is SYGVKD. Between the trimmed V and J ends, which lost 0 bases and 4 bases, there was a span of 15 bases. The CDR3 covers 16 residues. In DNA form, the CDR3 reads TGTGCCATCAGTGAGTCCGGTCCGGGGATGGGCTATGGCTACACCTTC. Its protein is CAISESGPGMGYGYTF.

This clonotype was detected only once. The chain combines TRBV5-1 with TRBJ2-1, with D uncertain. Germline CDR1 is SGHRS and CDR2 is YFSETQ. This CDR3 has 14 amino acids. V was clipped by 2 bases and J by 9 bases, with 15 bases between them. The CDR3 is CASSLPGPTAEQFF. In DNA form, the CDR3 reads TGCGCCAGCAGCTTACCGGGCCCCACAGCTGAGCAGTTCTTC.

This clonotype was counted at least ten times. The J gene is TRBJ2-5, the V gene TRBV29-1; D call uncertain. Gene TRBJ2-7 matches the end of the DNA better, so the J call may be wrong. Germline values: CDR1 SQVTM, CDR2 ANQGSEA. The CDR3 extends over 9 amino acids. The chain's CDR3 is CSRMCEQYF. Written as DNA, the CDR3 is TGCAGCCGGATGTGCGAGCAGTACTTC.

The rearrangement joins TRBV29-1 to TRBJ1-2; D remains ambiguous. CDR1 is SQVTM and CDR2 is ANQGSEA in the germline V gene. The CDR3 consists of 13 residues. V was clipped by 5 bases and J by 2 bases, with 12 bases between them. In DNA, the CDR3 is TGCAGCGTTACGGATTCCGACAACTATGGCTACACCTTC. Encoded protein: CSVTDSDNYGYTF.

The sample holds a few counts of this clonotype. This chain connects TRBV20-1 to TRBJ2-5; no definite D call. From germline, CDR1 is DFQATT and CDR2 SNEGSKA (reference sequence). The length of the CDR3 is 12 residues. Between the trimmed V and J ends, which lost 5 bases and 4 bases, there was a span of 11 bases. The CDR3 sequence: CSAGGWPETQYF. The CDR3 DNA is TGCAGTGCTGGTGGGTGGCCAGAGACCCAGTACTTC.

This clonotype has just a few counts. The J gene is TRBJ2-5, the V gene TRBV10-3; 9 bases match TRBD1. Germline CDR1 is ENHRY and CDR2 is SYGVKD. V was clipped by 6 bases and J by 4 bases; unmatched bases: 6. CDR3 length: 14 amino acids. CDR3 DNA sequence: TGTGCCATCAGGGCGGGGACAGGGAGAGAGACCCAGTACTTC. Protein sequence: CAIRAGTGRETQYF.

The rearrangement links TRBV2 to TRBJ2-7; no clear D. Germline CDR1 is SNHLY and CDR2 is FYNNEI. V was pared by 0 bases and J by 9 bases, with 9 bases between. CDR3 length: 12 amino acids. This CDR3 reads CASSEAIGRQYF. CDR3 nucleotides: TGTGCCAGCAGTGAAGCCATAGGGCGGCAGTACTTC.